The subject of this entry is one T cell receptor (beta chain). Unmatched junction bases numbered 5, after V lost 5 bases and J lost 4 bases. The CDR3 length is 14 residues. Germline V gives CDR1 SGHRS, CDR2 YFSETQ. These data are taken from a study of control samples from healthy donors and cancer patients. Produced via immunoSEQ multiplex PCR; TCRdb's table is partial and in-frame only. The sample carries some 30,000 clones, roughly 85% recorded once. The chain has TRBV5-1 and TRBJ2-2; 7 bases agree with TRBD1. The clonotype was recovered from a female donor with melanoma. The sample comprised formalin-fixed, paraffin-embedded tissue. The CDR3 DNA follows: TGCGCCAGCAGACCACAGGGGTTCACCGGGGAGCTGTTTTTT. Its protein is CASRPQGFTGELFF.